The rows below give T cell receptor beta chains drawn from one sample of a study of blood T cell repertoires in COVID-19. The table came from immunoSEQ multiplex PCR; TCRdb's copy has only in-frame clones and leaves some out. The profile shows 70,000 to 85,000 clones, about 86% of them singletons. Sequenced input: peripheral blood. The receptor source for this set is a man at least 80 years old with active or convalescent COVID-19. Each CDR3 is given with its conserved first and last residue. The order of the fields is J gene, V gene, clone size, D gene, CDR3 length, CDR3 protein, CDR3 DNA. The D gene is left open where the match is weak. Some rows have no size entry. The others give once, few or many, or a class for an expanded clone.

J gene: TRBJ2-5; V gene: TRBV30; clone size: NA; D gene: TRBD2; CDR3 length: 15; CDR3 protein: CAWSPSGGTQETQYF; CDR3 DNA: TGTGCCTGGAGTCCGAGCGGGGGGACTCAAGAGACCCAGTACTTC
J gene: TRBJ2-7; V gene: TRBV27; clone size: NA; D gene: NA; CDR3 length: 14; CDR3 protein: CASSFSRGPYEQYF; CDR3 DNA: TGTGCCAGCAGTTTTTCGCGCGGGCCCTACGAGCAGTACTTC
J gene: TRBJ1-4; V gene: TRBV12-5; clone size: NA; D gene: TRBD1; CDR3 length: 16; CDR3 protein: CASGLAQGAANEKLFF; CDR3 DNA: TGTGCTAGTGGTTTGGCCCAGGGGGCAGCTAATGAAAAACTGTTTTTT
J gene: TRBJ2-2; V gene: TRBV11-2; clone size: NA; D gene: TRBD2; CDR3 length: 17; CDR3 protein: CASRAGTSGTVAGELFF; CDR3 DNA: TGTGCCAGCAGAGCAGGGACTAGCGGGACGGTTGCCGGGGAGCTGTTTTTT
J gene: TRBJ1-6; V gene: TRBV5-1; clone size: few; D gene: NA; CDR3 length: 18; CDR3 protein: CASSLRTPGGSYNSPLHF; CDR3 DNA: TGCGCCAGCAGCTTACGGACACCGGGGGGTTCCTATAATTCACCCCTCCACTTT
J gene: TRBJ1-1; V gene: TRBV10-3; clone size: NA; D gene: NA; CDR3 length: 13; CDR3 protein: CAISAGYVAEAFF; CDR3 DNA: TGTGCCATCAGTGCGGGGTATGTCGCTGAAGCTTTCTTT
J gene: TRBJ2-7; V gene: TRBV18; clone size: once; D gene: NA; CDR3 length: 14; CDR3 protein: CASSPPAGVYEQYF; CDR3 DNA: TGTGCCAGCTCACCACCGGCAGGGGTCTACGAGCAGTACTTC
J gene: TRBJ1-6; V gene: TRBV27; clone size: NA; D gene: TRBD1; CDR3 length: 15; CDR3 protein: CASSHRDRVSSPLHF; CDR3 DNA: TGTGCCAGCAGTCACCGGGACAGGGTTAGCTCACCCCTCCACTTT
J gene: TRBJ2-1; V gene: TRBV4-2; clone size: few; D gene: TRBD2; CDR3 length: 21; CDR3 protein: CASSQVAPGTSGTPAYNEQFF; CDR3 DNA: TGTGCCAGCAGCCAAGTTGCCCCCGGGACTAGCGGGACCCCCGCCTACAATGAGCAGTTCTTC
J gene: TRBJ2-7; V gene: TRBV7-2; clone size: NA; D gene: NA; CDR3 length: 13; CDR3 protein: CASSRGYYYEQYF; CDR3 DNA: TGTGCCAGCAGCAGAGGTTACTACTACGAGCAGTACTTC
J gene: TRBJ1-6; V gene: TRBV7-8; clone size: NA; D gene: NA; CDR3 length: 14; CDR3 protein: CASSQYSQDSPLHF; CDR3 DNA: TGTGCCAGCAGCCAGTACAGTCAGGATTCACCCCTCCACTTT
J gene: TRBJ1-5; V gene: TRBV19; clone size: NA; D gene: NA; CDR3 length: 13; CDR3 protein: CASKREGYQPQHF; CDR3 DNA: TGTGCCTCCAAGAGGGAGGGGTATCAGCCCCAGCATTTT
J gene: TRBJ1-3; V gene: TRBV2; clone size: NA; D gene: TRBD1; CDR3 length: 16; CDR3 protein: CASRPGTGVSGNTIYF; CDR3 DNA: TGTGCCAGCAGGCCCGGGACAGGGGTCTCTGGAAACACCATATATTTT
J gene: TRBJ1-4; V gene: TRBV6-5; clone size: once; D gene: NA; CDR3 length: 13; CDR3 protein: CASTGTPNEKLFF; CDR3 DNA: TGTGCCAGCACCGGGACACCTAATGAAAAACTGTTTTTT
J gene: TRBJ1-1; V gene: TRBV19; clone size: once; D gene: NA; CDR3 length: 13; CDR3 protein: CASSPPLTRGAFF; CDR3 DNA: TGTGCCAGTAGTCCCCCTCTTACGCGGGGAGCTTTCTTT
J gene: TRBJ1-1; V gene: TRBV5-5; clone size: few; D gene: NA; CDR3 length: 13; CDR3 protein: CASSLGRRAEAFF; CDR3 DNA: TGTGCCAGCAGCTTGGGGAGGAGAGCTGAAGCTTTCTTT
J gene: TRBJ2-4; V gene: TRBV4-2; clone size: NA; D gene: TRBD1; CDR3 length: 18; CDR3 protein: CASSQDRTGGNLKNIQYF; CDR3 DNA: TGTGCCAGCAGCCAAGATCGTACAGGGGGCAACCTGAAAAACATTCAGTACTTC
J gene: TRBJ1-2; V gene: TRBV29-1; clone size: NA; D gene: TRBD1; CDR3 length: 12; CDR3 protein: CSIGGEGYGYTF; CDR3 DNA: TGCAGTATAGGGGGCGAAGGCTATGGCTACACCTTC
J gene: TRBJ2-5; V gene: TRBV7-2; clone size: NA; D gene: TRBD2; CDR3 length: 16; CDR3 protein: CASSMTGGDTGETQYF; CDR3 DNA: TGTGCCAGCAGCATGACGGGGGGAGACACGGGGGAGACCCAGTACTTC
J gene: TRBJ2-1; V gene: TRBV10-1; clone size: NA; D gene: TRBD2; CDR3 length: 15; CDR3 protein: CASSAPGLAGSEQFF; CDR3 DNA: TGCGCCAGCAGTGCGCCGGGACTAGCGGGTTCCGAGCAGTTCTTC
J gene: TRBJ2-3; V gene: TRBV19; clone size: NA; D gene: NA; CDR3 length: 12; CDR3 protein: CASSPNTDTQYF; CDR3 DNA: TGTGCCAGTAGCCCTAATACAGATACGCAGTATTTT
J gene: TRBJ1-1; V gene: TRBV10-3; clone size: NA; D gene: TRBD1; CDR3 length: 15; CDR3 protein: CAIMDRGGPGTEAFF; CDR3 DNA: TGTGCCATCATGGACAGGGGGGGCCCGGGGACTGAAGCTTTCTTT
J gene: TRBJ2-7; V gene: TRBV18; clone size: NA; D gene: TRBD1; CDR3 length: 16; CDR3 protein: CASSRQGARASYEQYF; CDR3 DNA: TGTGCCAGCTCACGACAGGGGGCCAGGGCGTCTTACGAGCAGTACTTC
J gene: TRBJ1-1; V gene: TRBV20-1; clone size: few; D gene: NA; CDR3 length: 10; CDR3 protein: CSAAESGAFF; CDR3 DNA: TGCAGTGCCGCGGAAAGTGGGGCTTTCTTT
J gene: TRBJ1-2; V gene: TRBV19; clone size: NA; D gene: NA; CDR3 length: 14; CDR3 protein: CASQRDTAPWGYTF; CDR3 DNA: TGTGCCAGTCAAAGGGACACGGCCCCTTGGGGCTACACCTTC
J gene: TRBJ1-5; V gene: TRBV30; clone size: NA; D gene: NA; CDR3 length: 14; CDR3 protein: CAWGSRGGGQPQHF; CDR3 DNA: TGTGCCTGGGGATCTCGGGGAGGAGGTCAGCCCCAGCATTTT
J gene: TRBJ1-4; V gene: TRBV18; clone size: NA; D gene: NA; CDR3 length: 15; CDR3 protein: CASSPARGIGEKLFF; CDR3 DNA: TGTGCCAGCTCACCTGCCAGGGGAATAGGTGAAAAACTGTTTTTT
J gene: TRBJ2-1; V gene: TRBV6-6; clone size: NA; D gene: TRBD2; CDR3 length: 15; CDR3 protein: CASSYLPRRESEQFF; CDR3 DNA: TGTGCCAGCAGTTACTTGCCCCGGCGGGAGAGTGAGCAGTTCTTC
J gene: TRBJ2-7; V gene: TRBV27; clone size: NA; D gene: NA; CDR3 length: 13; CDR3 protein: CASSLGLFYEQYF; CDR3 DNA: TGTGCCAGCAGCCTGGGACTTTTCTACGAGCAGTACTTC
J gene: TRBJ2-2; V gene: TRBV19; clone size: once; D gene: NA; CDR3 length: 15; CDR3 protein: CASAPPRHITGELFF; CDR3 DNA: TGTGCCAGTGCTCCTCCGAGACATATCACCGGGGAGCTGTTTTTT
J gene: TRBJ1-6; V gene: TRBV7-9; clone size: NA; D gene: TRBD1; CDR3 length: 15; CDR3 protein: CASSLGAQGGSPLHF; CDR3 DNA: TGTGCCAGCAGCTTAGGCGCACAGGGGGGATCACCCCTCCACTTT